A single sample is the source of the 27 T cell receptor beta chains below, sequenced in a study of blood T cell repertoires in COVID-19. The repertoire was sequenced with immunoSEQ multiplex PCR; TCRdb's copy has only in-frame clones and lacks some. The table lists fewer than 200,000 clones, roughly 84% of them singletons. The specimen sequenced was PBMCs or T cells enriched from blood (not recorded which). These receptors all come from a woman aged 25 to 39 who had been exposed to COVID-19.

V gene TRBV12-3 or TRBV12-4 combines with J gene TRBJ1-2, with D uncertain. This CDR3 spans 11 amino acids. V lost 3 bases and J lost 8, with 7 bases in between. The CDR3 DNA reads as TGTGCCAGCAGTTTGGAGGCGGGCTACACCTTC. Translated, it gives CASSLEAGYTF.

This rearrangement joins TRBV27 to TRBJ2-7, with D perhaps TRBD2 (5 bases). The germline gives CDR1 MNHEY, CDR2 SMNVEV (reference sequence). Trimming took off 6 bases at V and 3 bases at J, with 18 bases between the two ends. CDR3 length equals 15 residues. DNA for the CDR3: TGTGCCAGCAGGTCCCTTTGGAACGGGGACTACGAGCAGTACTTC. Translated: CASRSLWNGDYEQYF.

This chain's CDR3 is CASSPEGGTEAFF. In DNA form, the CDR3 reads TGCGCCAGCAGCCCAGAGGGGGGGACTGAAGCTTTCTTT. The gene calls are TRBV5-1 and TRBJ1-1; D possibly corresponds to TRBD1 (6 bases). Germline V gene lookup returns CDR1 SGHRS and CDR2 YFSETQ. V was trimmed by 4 bases and J by 5 bases, leaving 12 bases between them. The CDR3 spans 13 residues.

The chain has TRBV5-4 and TRBJ2-3; D is uncertain. The CDR3 extends over 12 amino acids. Germline CDR1 reads SGHNT; CDR2 reads YYREEE (reference sequence). V lost 0 bases and J 6 bases, leaving 5 bases between the germline ends. CDR3 nucleotides: TGTGCCAGCAGCTTGGAGAGGGATACGCAGTATTTT. Its translation is CASSLERDTQYF.

This clone was detected once. The chain has TRBV7-2 and TRBJ1-3; perhaps TRBD1 as D (5 bases). The V gene's germline CDR1 is SGHTA and CDR2 FQGNSA. This CDR3 spans 13 amino acids. V shed 4 bases and J shed 4 bases, with 8 bases lying between them. This CDR3 is CASSSRQGNTIYF. CDR3 nucleotides: TGTGCCAGCAGCTCTAGACAGGGAAACACCATATATTTT.

The rearrangement uses TRBV19 and TRBJ1-2; the D is unclear. V was trimmed by 2 bases and J by 0 bases, leaving 16 bases between them. Germline V lookup: CDR1 LNHDA, CDR2 SQIVND (reference sequence). The CDR3 loop spans 17 amino acids. For the CDR3, the DNA is TGTGCCAGTAGTATATTAAGGCGGGCGAACTCTAACTATGGCTACACCTTC. This gives the protein CASSILRRANSNYGYTF.

The rearrangement joins TRBV4-3 to TRBJ2-1, with 9 nucleotides matching TRBD2. The CDR3 runs to 17 residues. With V trimmed by 1 base and J by 3 bases, 7 bases remained unmatched. Germline lookup yields CDR1 LGHNA and CDR2 YSLEER. Here the CDR3 reads CASSQVAERGVYNEQFF. The CDR3 nucleotides read TGCGCCAGCAGCCAAGTAGCGGAGCGGGGGGTCTACAATGAGCAGTTCTTC.

The chain recombines TRBV10-3 with TRBJ1-3; D is unclear. This CDR3 is 13 amino acids long. V lost 2 bases, J lost 8 bases, and 10 bases lay in between. Germline CDR1 and CDR2: ENHRY and SYGVKD. The CDR3 protein is CAISEAIEDTIYF. The CDR3 region has the DNA TGTGCCATCAGTGAGGCTATCGAGGACACCATATATTTT.

The count of this clone is one. Its ends do not fully match the called genes, so a read error is possible. The chain combines TRBV2 with TRBJ1-4; no clear D gene. The germline V gene has CDR1 SNHLY and CDR2 FYNNEI. This CDR3 is built from 11 residues. The CDR3 protein is CASSEAESLSF. The CDR3 coding sequence is TGTGCCAGCAGTGAGGCGGAATCATTGTCCTTT.

The gene calls are TRBV7-9 and TRBJ2-1, with a possible D match to TRBD1 (5 bases). Trimming left V 3 bases short and J 6 bases short, with 9 bases between. The CDR3 length is 13 residues. The germline V gene encodes CDR1 SEHNR and CDR2 FQNEAQ (reference sequence). The CDR3 DNA is TGTGCCAGCAGCTTCAGTCAGGGCAATGAGCAGTTCTTC. Translating it yields CASSFSQGNEQFF.

The chain uses TRBV19 and TRBJ2-3; D is possibly TRBD2 (6 bases). CDR1 is LNHDA and CDR2 is SQIVND in the germline V gene (reference sequence). The CDR3 is 14 amino acids. V was shortened by 6 bases and J by 2 bases, with 12 bases between the two germline ends. The chain's CDR3 is CASSQRALTDTQYF. The CDR3 DNA is TGTGCCAGTAGCCAGCGGGCCCTCACAGATACGCAGTATTTT.

This clone was picked up a small number of times. This sequence joins TRBV7-2 and TRBJ1-5; unclear D gene. Germline V CDR1 and CDR2: SGHTA, FQGNSA. V lost 0 bases to trimming and J lost 6 bases, with 12 bases between them. This CDR3 is built from 15 residues. CDR3 protein: CASSLAVGKGQPQHF. DNA for the CDR3: TGTGCCAGCAGCTTAGCTGTCGGGAAGGGTCAGCCCCAGCATTTT.

This clone was observed a handful of times. Other nucleotide sequences in the sample specify the same CDR3. J is TRBJ2-5 and V is TRBV19, with D tentatively TRBD2 (6 bases). V gave up 4 bases and J gave up 5 bases, with 11 bases separating them. CDR1 and CDR2 from the germline V gene are LNHDA and SQIVND (reference sequence). The CDR3 has 13 amino acids. CDR3 loop: CASSTGLRETQYF. The DNA for the CDR3 is TGTGCCAGTAGTACGGGACTCCGGGAGACCCAGTACTTC.

This chain joins TRBV7-2 and TRBJ1-2; D unresolved. Per the germline V gene, CDR1 is SGHTA and CDR2 is FQGNSA. Trimming stripped 5 bases from V and 5 bases from J, with 15 bases between. This CDR3 spans 14 amino acids. The CDR3 DNA reads as TGTGCCAGCAGCGCCAAATGGGAGCTTTATGGCTACACCTTC. This codes for CASSAKWELYGYTF.

The V and J genes are TRBV29-1 and TRBJ1-6; tentative D call: TRBD1 (6 bases). The CDR3 extends over 14 amino acids. Trimming left V 5 bases short and J 2 bases short, with 10 bases between. CDR1 is SQVTM, CDR2 ANQGSEA, per germline. CDR3 nucleotides: TGCAGCGTTCGGACAGAAGCCTATAATTCACCCCTCCACTTT. Amino acids: CSVRTEAYNSPLHF.

This chain uses TRBV9 with TRBJ2-3, with D perhaps matching TRBD2 (5 bases). The V gene lost 0 bases and the J gene lost 3 bases, with 14 bases spanning the gap. Germline CDR1 and CDR2: SGDLS and YYNGEE. This CDR3 contains 16 residues. The CDR3 DNA follows: TGTGCCAGCAGCGTAGGGGAAGGAAGGAGGACAGATACGCAGTATTTT. Its protein product is CASSVGEGRRTDTQYF.

This chain links TRBV9 with TRBJ1-4; the D is unclear. The CDR3 is 13 residues long. Trimming left V 3 bases short and J 4 bases short, with 7 bases between. Germline CDR1 reads SGDLS; CDR2 reads YYNGEE. CDR3 sequence (DNA): TGTGCCAGCAGCGGCGGTTATAATGAAAAACTGTTTTTT. Encoded protein: CASSGGYNEKLFF.

The V gene is TRBV7-6, the J gene TRBJ1-1; 8 nucleotides agree with TRBD1. Trimming took 1 base from V and 3 from J; bases not matched to a gene: 4. Germline values: CDR1 SGHVS, CDR2 FNYEAQ. This CDR3 is built from 15 residues. The CDR3 DNA follows: TGTGCCAGCAGCTTAGGGACAGGGATGGACACTGAAGCTTTCTTT. Translation: CASSLGTGMDTEAFF.

The chain recombines TRBV7-9 with TRBJ1-2, with 7 positions matching TRBD1. After removal of 6 bases from V and 8 bases from J, the junction contained 6 bases not matched to a gene. CDR1 and CDR2 (germline): SEHNR, FQNEAQ (reference sequence). The CDR3 consists of 12 residues. CDR3 sequence reads: CASRTGPGGYTF. DNA for the CDR3: TGTGCCAGCAGGACAGGGCCCGGGGGCTACACCTTC.

V usage is TRBV6-1 and J usage is TRBJ1-3; D remains unclear. Germline values: CDR1 MNHNS, CDR2 SASEGT. CDR3 length: 14 amino acids. V was pared by 7 bases and J by 8 bases, with 18 bases between. CDR3 residues: CASTKPPGLDTIYF. The CDR3 coding sequence is TGTGCCAGCACCAAACCCCCAGGTTTGGACACCATATATTTT.

The chain couples TRBV25-1 to TRBJ2-5; the D gene is possibly TRBD2 (6 bases). The V gene's germline CDR1 is MGHDK and CDR2 SYGVNS. CDR3 size: 13 residues. Trimming took 3 bases from V and 2 from J, leaving 7 bases between them. The CDR3 DNA is TGTGCCAGCAGTGAGGCGGGACAAGAGACCCAGTACTTC. Translation gives CASSEAGQETQYF.

The chain employs TRBV5-4 and TRBJ2-7; 7 bases align to TRBD1. Germline CDR1 and CDR2: SGHNT and YYREEE (reference sequence). The junction had 9 bases not matched to a gene; V was cut back by 3 bases and J by 6 bases. This CDR3 spans 14 amino acids. CDR3 coding DNA: TGTGCCAGCAGCTCACAGGGGTTTGCGGTCGAGCAGTACTTC. Translated, it gives CASSSQGFAVEQYF.

This chain links TRBV9 with TRBJ2-7; D not certain. The CDR3 runs to 15 residues. V was cut by 0 bases and J by 3 bases, with 13 bases left in between. CDR1 and CDR2 from the germline V gene are SGDLS and YYNGEE. CDR3 coding DNA: TGTGCCAGCAGCGTAGAAAGTAGCTTACTCTACGAGCAGTACTTC. This encodes CASSVESSLLYEQYF.

This chain's CDR3 is CASSLAGVETEAFF. The CDR3 region has the DNA TGCGCCAGCAGCTTGGCAGGGGTAGAGACTGAAGCTTTCTTT. The chain combines TRBV5-1 with TRBJ1-1; D perhaps matches TRBD1 (6 bases). V lost 0 bases to trimming and J lost 5 bases, with 11 bases between them. The CDR3 loop spans 14 amino acids. Germline V gene sequence: CDR1 SGHRS, CDR2 YFSETQ.

The chain links TRBV27 to TRBJ1-2, with a tentative D call TRBD1 (6 bases). Germline CDR1 reads MNHEY; CDR2 reads SMNVEV (reference sequence). The CDR3 is 15 amino acids. V lost 3 bases to trimming and J lost 4 bases, with 15 bases between them. The CDR3 nucleotides are TGTGCCAGCAGTTTTTTTCAGGGGTCGGGCTATGGCTACACCTTC. Translating gives CASSFFQGSGYGYTF.

The CDR3: CASSQTLMRTEAFF. The CDR3 coding sequence is TGTGCCAGCAGCCAAACTTTAATGAGGACTGAAGCTTTCTTT. The chain carries TRBV3-1 (or the pseudogene TRBV3-2) and TRBJ1-1; no clear D gene. The CDR3 contains 14 residues. Per the germline V gene, CDR1 is LGHDT and CDR2 is YNNKEL (reference sequence). With 2 bases removed from V and 5 bases from J, the gap between germline ends came to 12 bases.

This rearrangement joins TRBV4-1 to TRBJ1-1; TRBD1 agrees at 8 bases. This CDR3 comprises 18 residues. CDR1 MGHRA and CDR2 YSYEKL come from the germline V gene. V was pared by 4 bases and J by 5 bases, with 18 bases of the junction left unmatched. The CDR3 DNA follows: TGCGCCAGCAGCCCCCAAGGACAGGGTCAAGTATTGGGTACTGAAGCTTTCTTT. Protein product: CASSPQGQGQVLGTEAFF.